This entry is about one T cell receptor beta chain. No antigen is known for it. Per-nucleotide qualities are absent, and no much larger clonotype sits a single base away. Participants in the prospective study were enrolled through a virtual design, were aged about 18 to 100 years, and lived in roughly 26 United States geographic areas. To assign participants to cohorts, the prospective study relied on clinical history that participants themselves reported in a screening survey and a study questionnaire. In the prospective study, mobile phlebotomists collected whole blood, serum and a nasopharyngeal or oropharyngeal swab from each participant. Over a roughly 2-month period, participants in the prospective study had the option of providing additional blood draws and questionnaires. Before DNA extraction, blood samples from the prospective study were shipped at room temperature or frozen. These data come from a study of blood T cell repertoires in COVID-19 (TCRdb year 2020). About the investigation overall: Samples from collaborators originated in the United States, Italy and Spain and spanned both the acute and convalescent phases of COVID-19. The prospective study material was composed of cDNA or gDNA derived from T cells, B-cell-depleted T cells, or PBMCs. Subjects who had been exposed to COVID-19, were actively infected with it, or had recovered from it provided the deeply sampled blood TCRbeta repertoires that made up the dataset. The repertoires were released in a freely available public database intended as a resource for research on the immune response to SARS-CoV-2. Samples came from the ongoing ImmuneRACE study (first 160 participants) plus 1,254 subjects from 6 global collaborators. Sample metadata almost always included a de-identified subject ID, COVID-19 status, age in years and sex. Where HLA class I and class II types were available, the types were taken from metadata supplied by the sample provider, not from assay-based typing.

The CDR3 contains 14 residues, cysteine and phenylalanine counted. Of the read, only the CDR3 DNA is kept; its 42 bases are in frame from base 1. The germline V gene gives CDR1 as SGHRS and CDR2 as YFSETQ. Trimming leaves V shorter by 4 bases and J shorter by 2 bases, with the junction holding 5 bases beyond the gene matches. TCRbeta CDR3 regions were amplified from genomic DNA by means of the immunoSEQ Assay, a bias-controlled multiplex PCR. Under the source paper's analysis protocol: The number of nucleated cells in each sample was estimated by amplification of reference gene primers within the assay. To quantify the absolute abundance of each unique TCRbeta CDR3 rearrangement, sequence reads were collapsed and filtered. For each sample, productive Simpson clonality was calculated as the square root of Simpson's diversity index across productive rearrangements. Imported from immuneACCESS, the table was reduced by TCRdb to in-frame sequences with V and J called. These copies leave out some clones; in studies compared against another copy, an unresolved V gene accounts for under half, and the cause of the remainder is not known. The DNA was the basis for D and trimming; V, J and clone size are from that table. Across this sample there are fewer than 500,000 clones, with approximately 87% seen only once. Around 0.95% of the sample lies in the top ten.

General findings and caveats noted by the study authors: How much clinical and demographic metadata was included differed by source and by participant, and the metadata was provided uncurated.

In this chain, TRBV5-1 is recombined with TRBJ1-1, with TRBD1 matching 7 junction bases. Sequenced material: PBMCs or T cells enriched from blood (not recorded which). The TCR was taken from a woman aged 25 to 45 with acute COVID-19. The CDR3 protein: CASSRRTGNTEAFF. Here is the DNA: TGCGCCAGCAGCAGAAGGACAGGTAACACTGAAGCTTTCTTT.